This T cell receptor (beta chain) was identified in a study of CD8+CD57+ T cells in acquired aplastic anemia. The overall study: Sorted cells (CD4+ and CD8+) yielded DNA amounts that averaged around 3.5 ug. Healthy donor CD4+ cell samples had a mean of around 11 million reads. Points from the study as a whole: Comparison of patients with controls identified about 27 shared CD8+ CDR3 sequences. In CD8+ cells, Simpson's diversity showed no significant difference between patients and controls.

The use of genomic DNA as template underpinned the TCR beta VDJ and CDR3 profiling. From the reads, TCRdb called clonotypes with MiXCR, one entry per CDR3 protein. The profile shows about 170,000 distinct CDR3 sequences, under 75% of them singletons. V shed 0 bases and J 7 bases; nucleotides not matched to a gene: 6. Germline CDR1 is LNHDA and CDR2 is SQIVND (reference sequence). This CDR3 is built from 16 residues. This clonotype was counted between two and nine times. What it binds is unknown. This may stem from a read error, because a much larger clone lies one nucleotide away. Specimen: sorted CD4+, CD8+, or CD8+CD57+ T cells (not recorded which) from PBMCs. The chain uses TRBV19 and TRBJ2-1; 10 bases line up with TRBD2. The receptor was derived from a human donor in good health. The CDR3 DNA is TGTGCCAGTAGTATAGAACCAGCGGGAGGGCCAAATGAGCAGTTCTTC. Translated: CASSIEPAGGPNEQFF.